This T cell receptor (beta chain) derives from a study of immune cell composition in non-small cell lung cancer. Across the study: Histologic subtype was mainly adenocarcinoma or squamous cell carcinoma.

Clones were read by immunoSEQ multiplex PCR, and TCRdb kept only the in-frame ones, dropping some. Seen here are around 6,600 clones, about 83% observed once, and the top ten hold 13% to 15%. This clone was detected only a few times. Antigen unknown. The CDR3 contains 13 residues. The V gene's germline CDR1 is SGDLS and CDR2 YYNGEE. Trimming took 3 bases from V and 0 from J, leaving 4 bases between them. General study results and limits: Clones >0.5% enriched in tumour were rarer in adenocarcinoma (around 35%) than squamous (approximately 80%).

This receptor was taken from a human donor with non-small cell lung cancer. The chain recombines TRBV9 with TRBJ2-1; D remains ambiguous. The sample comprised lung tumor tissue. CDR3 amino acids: CASSDGSYNEQFF. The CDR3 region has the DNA TGTGCCAGCAGCGACGGCTCCTACAATGAGCAGTTCTTC.